What follows describes a single T cell receptor (beta chain). Its antigen is still unknown. This sample was taken from a study of shared clonotypes between healthy human individuals. Study-wide results and caveats: Tissues were not sampled, only blood, and their repertoires likely differ.

Germline V gene sequence: CDR1 SGHAT, CDR2 FQNNGV. Trimming took 4 bases from V and 8 from J; bases not matched to a gene: 8. This CDR3 spans 14 amino acids. Every donor, a Caucasian adult, lived in Nashville, Tennessee. Subsets obtained from CD4+ cells comprised CD45RA+ naive and CD45RA-negative memory cells. Repertoires were generated with immunoSEQ multiplex PCR, while TCRdb's copy carries only in-frame clones and drops some. The sample lists roughly 680,000 clones; approximately 77% were seen once. The V gene is TRBV11-2, the J gene TRBJ1-3; the match to TRBD1 covers 7 bases. The sequence derives from a woman between 25 and 40 years old in good health. Material for sequencing was memory CD4+ T cells sorted from blood. Subset meaning: CD45RA-negative fraction. CDR3 loop: CASSSRQGEDTIYF. The CDR3 DNA reads as TGTGCCAGCAGCTCCCGACAGGGTGAGGACACCATATATTTT.